One sample yielded the 30 T cell receptor beta chains listed below, sequenced in a study of blood T cell repertoires in COVID-19. The table came from immunoSEQ multiplex PCR; TCRdb's copy has only in-frame clones and leaves some out. The sample holds roughly 68,000 clones, 82% seen once. The sequenced sample consisted of peripheral blood. These TCRs come from a man of 80 years or more with active COVID-19.

This sequence joins TRBV6-6 and TRBJ1-4, with 8 bases lining up with TRBD1. The CDR3 extends over 17 amino acids. The V and J ends lost 5 bases and 1 base, in that order; junction bases with no gene match: 9. Germline loops: CDR1 MNHNY, CDR2 SVGAGI (reference sequence). CDR3 DNA: TGTGCCAGCAGTCTTCGGACAGGGTACGGAACTAATGAAAAACTGTTTTTT. Protein sequence: CASSLRTGYGTNEKLFF.

V gene TRBV29-1 combines with J gene TRBJ2-3, with 12 bases identical to TRBD2. The germline V gene has CDR1 SQVTM and CDR2 ANQGSEA. The V segment lost 3 bases and the J segment 2 bases; nucleotides outside the gene matches: 12. The CDR3 spans 18 residues. DNA of the CDR3: TGCAGCGTTGATCTTCTTTTCCTAGCGGGAGGGTACACAGATACGCAGTATTTT. Translation gives CSVDLLFLAGGYTDTQYF.

V is TRBV5-4 and J is TRBJ2-7; D remains ambiguous. Germline values: CDR1 SGHNT, CDR2 YYREEE (reference sequence). The CDR3 has 14 residues. V lost 0 bases and J lost 2, with 9 bases in between. For the CDR3, the DNA is TGTGCCAGCAGCTTGGGCCAGAGGACCTACGAGCAGTACTTC. This codes for CASSLGQRTYEQYF.

The J gene is TRBJ2-5, the V gene TRBV4-2; 14 bases align to TRBD2. Germline CDR1 is LGHNA and CDR2 is YNFKEQ. This CDR3 is built from 17 residues. V dropped 0 bases and J dropped 8; count of bases not matched to a gene: 8. The CDR3 region is CASSQEVGTSGGATQYF. The CDR3 bases are TGTGCCAGCAGCCAAGAGGTTGGGACTAGCGGGGGAGCCACCCAGTACTTC.

This clone was picked up a small number of times. The V gene is TRBV7-3, the J gene TRBJ2-3, with 9 bases aligning to TRBD1. The CDR3 loop spans 17 amino acids. Per the germline V gene, CDR1 is SGHTA and CDR2 is FQGTGA. V trimming: 5 bases; J trimming: 0 bases; junction bases outside the gene matches: 9. CDR3 nucleotides: TGTGCCAGCAGCCTAGGGACAGGGATCACTAGCACAGATACGCAGTATTTT. Amino acid sequence: CASSLGTGITSTDTQYF.

The rearrangement uses TRBV3-1 (or the pseudogene TRBV3-2) and TRBJ2-1; 8 bases line up with TRBD2. Unmatched junction bases numbered 7, after V lost 2 bases and J lost 10 bases. Germline V CDR1 and CDR2: LGHDT, YNNKEL (reference sequence). CDR3 size: 14 residues. DNA for the CDR3: TGTGCCAGCAGCCAATCGGGGGGGTCGCAGGAGCAGTTCTTC. It is translated as CASSQSGGSQEQFF.

This chain joins TRBV19 and TRBJ2-3; 9 bases are shared with TRBD2. CDR3 length: 17 amino acids. Trimming took 7 bases from V and 0 from J; bases not matched to a gene: 11. Per germline, CDR1 LNHDA and CDR2 SQIVND (reference sequence). The DNA of the CDR3 is TGTGCCAGTAATCCGGGACTAGCAGCGGCTAGCACAGATACGCAGTATTTT. It yields the protein CASNPGLAAASTDTQYF.

This clone was seen only a few times. This rearrangement joins TRBV7-9 to TRBJ1-5, with 8 bases aligning to TRBD1. V was pared by 8 bases and J by 4 bases, with 10 bases of the junction left unmatched. CDR3 length: 15 amino acids. Germline V gene lookup returns CDR1 SEHNR and CDR2 FQNEAQ (reference sequence). CDR3 DNA sequence: TGTGCCAGCCAACAGGGGGGGGTGGATAATCAGCCCCAGCATTTT. It specifies CASQQGGVDNQPQHF.

The chain uses TRBV19 and TRBJ2-7, with D possibly TRBD2 on 6 matching bases. The CDR3 runs 11 residues. V shed 9 bases and J shed 2 bases, with 8 bases lying between them. Germline V gene data show CDR1 as LNHDA and CDR2 as SQIVND (reference sequence). The CDR3: CASGSTYEQYF. CDR3 nucleotide sequence: TGTGCCAGCGGGAGTACCTACGAGCAGTACTTC.

The chain has TRBV10-3 and TRBJ2-5; no reliable D call. CDR3 size: 14 residues. Per the germline V gene, CDR1 is ENHRY and CDR2 is SYGVKD. Trimming shortened V by 2 bases and J by 0 bases, and 7 bases separated the two germline ends. The CDR3 nucleotides are TGTGCCATCAGTGAGACGGTGTACCAAGAGACCCAGTACTTC. Protein: CAISETVYQETQYF.

This sequence joins TRBV7-8 and TRBJ1-4; 8 bases agree with TRBD1. CDR1 SGHVS and CDR2 FQNEAQ come from the germline V gene. The V and J ends lost 1 base and 6 bases, in that order; junction bases with no gene match: 4. The length of the CDR3 is 15 residues. In DNA form, the CDR3 reads TGTGCCAGCAGCTTAGGAGGACAGGGCGATGAAAAACTGTTTTTT. Protein product: CASSLGGQGDEKLFF.

The chain links TRBV11-3 to TRBJ2-7; D perhaps matches TRBD2 (5 bases). With 6 bases removed from V and 1 base from J, the gap between germline ends came to 10 bases. The germline CDR1 and CDR2 sequences are SGHNT and YENEEA. This CDR3 spans 13 amino acids. The CDR3 loop reads CASSLSGSYEQYF. The CDR3 DNA reads TGTGCCAGCAGTCTGAGCGGTTCCTACGAGCAGTACTTC.

The CDR3 spells CASSQDLRQLLTYGYTF. The CDR3 DNA sequence: TGCGCCAGCAGCCAAGATCTGAGGCAGCTCCTAACTTATGGCTACACCTTC. The gene calls are TRBV4-3 and TRBJ1-2; D is unresolved. The germline CDR1 and CDR2 sequences are LGHNA and YSLEER. This CDR3 is built from 17 residues. V shed 0 bases and J shed 5 bases, with 19 bases lying between them.

This chain uses TRBV2 with TRBJ1-2, with 7 bases aligning to TRBD1. The V and J ends lost 5 bases and 8 bases, in that order; junction bases with no gene match: 17. Germline V CDR1 and CDR2: SNHLY, FYNNEI. The CDR3 totals 16 residues. The CDR3 nucleotides read TGTGCCAGCAGTCAAAAGAAGGGGGCAGGAGTCGACGGCTACACCTTC. Translated, it gives CASSQKKGAGVDGYTF. Full variable domain (remainder filled in from reference TRBV2 and TRBJ1-2): EPEVTQTPSHQVTQMGQEVILRCVPISNHLYFYWYRQILGQKVEFLVSFYNNEISEKSEIFDDQFSVERPDGSNFTLKIRSTKLEDSAMYFCASSQKKGAGVDGYTFGSGTRLTVV.

V usage is TRBV30 and J usage is TRBJ2-7; TRBD1 might be the D (6 bases). V lost 4 bases and J 0 bases, leaving 13 bases between the germline ends. The CDR3 is 14 residues long. In germline, CDR1 is GTSNPN, CDR2 SVGIG (reference sequence). CDR3 loop: CAWKRQETSYEQYF. CDR3 DNA: TGTGCCTGGAAACGACAGGAGACCTCCTACGAGCAGTACTTC.

The chain joins TRBV9 to TRBJ1-3; 8 bases map to TRBD1. There are 16 residues in the CDR3. Losses at the gene ends were 4 bases for V and 4 bases for J; bases not matched to a gene: 10. CDR1 and CDR2 from the germline V gene are SGDLS and YYNGEE. CDR3 residues: CASSRNTGGPGNTIYF. The CDR3 nucleotides read TGTGCCAGCAGCCGGAATACAGGGGGACCAGGAAACACCATATATTTT.

Only a few counts were recorded for this clone. The V call is TRBV7-9, the J call TRBJ2-7; TRBD1 matches 7 bases. The CDR3 totals 15 residues. V dropped 2 bases and J dropped 6; count of bases not matched to a gene: 10. CDR1 is SEHNR, CDR2 FQNEAQ, per germline (reference sequence). CDR3 coding DNA: TGTGCCAGCAGCTTAACGGGGCGGACAGGAGGCGAGCAGTACTTC. Translation gives CASSLTGRTGGEQYF.

In its sample, this clone was seen a few times. In nucleotides, the CDR3 is TGCGCCAGCAGCCATGCGACTAGCGGGGGTCCGAGCGAGCAGTACTTC. Protein product: CASSHATSGGPSEQYF. The V gene is TRBV4-3, the J gene TRBJ2-7; 12 bases map to TRBD2. Germline CDR1 is LGHNA and CDR2 is YSLEER. The CDR3 has 16 amino acids. Losses at the gene ends were 3 bases for V and 6 bases for J; bases not matched to a gene: 9.

This clone was recorded once. This chain links TRBV28 with TRBJ2-7; 12 nucleotides align to TRBD2. The J segment lost 9 bases and the V segment lost 10 bases, leaving 13 bases of the junction unmatched. Germline-derived CDR1 and CDR2 are MDHEN and SYDVKM. The CDR3 totals 14 residues. The CDR3 loop reads CATLAGGTYIGQYF. As DNA, the CDR3 is TGTGCCACCCTAGCGGGAGGGACATATATTGGGCAGTACTTC. Full variable domain (outside the CDR3, taken from reference TRBV28 and TRBJ2-7): DVKVTQSSRYLVKRTGEKVFLECVQDMDHENMFWYRQDPGLGLRLIYFSYDVKMKEKGDIPEGYSVSREKKERFSLILESASTNQTSMYLCATLAGGTYIGQYFGPGTRLTVT.

This clone came up once. The V call is TRBV7-2, the J call TRBJ2-1, with D hard to call. Germline V gene lookup returns CDR1 SGHTA and CDR2 FQGNSA. V lost 4 bases and J 0 bases, leaving 10 bases between the germline ends. This CDR3 is built from 15 residues. The CDR3 region is CASSSHRSSYNEQFF. The CDR3 DNA is TGTGCCAGCAGCTCTCACAGAAGCTCCTACAATGAGCAGTTCTTC.

The V call is TRBV5-1, the J call TRBJ2-1; the match to TRBD2 covers 7 bases. This CDR3 is built from 16 residues. Trimming at V came to 4 bases and at J to 6 bases, leaving 13 bases not matched to a gene. The germline CDR1 and CDR2 sequences are SGHRS and YFSETQ. CDR3 nucleotide sequence: TGCGCCAGCAGCCCCGTGGGGGGGGGTGTGATCAATGAGCAGTTCTTC. Residues: CASSPVGGGVINEQFF.

The V and J genes are TRBV6-2 or TRBV6-3 and TRBJ2-2; 11 nucleotides match TRBD1. The CDR3 totals 16 residues. Germline CDR1 MNHEY, CDR2 SVGEGT. V trimming: 5 bases; J trimming: 3 bases; junction bases outside the gene matches: 5. The CDR3 coding sequence is TGTGCCAGCAGTCGGGACAGGGGGTTTCACACCGGGGAGCTGTTTTTT. Residues: CASSRDRGFHTGELFF.

The chain recombines TRBV9 with TRBJ2-2, with 7 bases fitting TRBD2. The CDR3 has 17 amino acids. CDR1 is SGDLS and CDR2 is YYNGEE in the germline V gene. Trimming cost V 4 bases and J 1 base; bases outside gene matches: 10. CDR3 in amino acids: CASSPLLASGNTGELFF. The DNA for the CDR3 is TGTGCCAGCAGCCCACTACTGGCTAGCGGGAACACCGGGGAGCTGTTTTTT.

V and J are TRBV7-2 and TRBJ2-1, with a tentative D call TRBD1 (6 bases). Germline V lookup: CDR1 SGHTA, CDR2 FQGNSA. Trimming took off 3 bases at V and 9 bases at J, with 18 bases between the two ends. The CDR3 consists of 15 residues. The CDR3 DNA reads TGTGCCAGCAGCTTTGGGCCCATACAGGGTGGTGAGCAGTTCTTC. Translated, it gives CASSFGPIQGGEQFF.

The J gene is TRBJ1-3, the V gene TRBV7-9; no clear D gene. The CDR3 has 15 amino acids. V lost 3 bases to trimming and J lost 4 bases, with 13 bases between them. The germline V gene encodes CDR1 SEHNR and CDR2 FQNEAQ (reference sequence). The CDR3 region is CASSFPGAQGNTIYF. The CDR3 DNA reads as TGTGCCAGCAGCTTTCCGGGAGCCCAAGGAAACACCATATATTTT.

The J gene is TRBJ1-3, the V gene TRBV6-6; D ambiguous. CDR3 length: 13 amino acids. Per the germline V gene, CDR1 is MNHNY and CDR2 is SVGAGI (reference sequence). The V gene lost 7 bases and the J gene lost 0 bases, with 7 bases spanning the gap. The CDR3 DNA follows: TGTGCCAGCATCCTAGGCTCTGGAAACACCATATATTTT. Protein sequence: CASILGSGNTIYF.

This clone was found a few times. This chain connects TRBV5-1 to TRBJ2-5; weak D call: TRBD2 (6 bases). Trimming removed 4 bases from V and 5 bases from J, with 12 bases in between. The CDR3 sequence is 13 residues long. The V gene's germline CDR1 is SGHRS and CDR2 YFSETQ. The CDR3 here is CASSRRVRETQYF. The CDR3 nucleotides are TGCGCCAGCAGCAGGAGGGTACGGGAGACCCAGTACTTC. The complete variable domain, with remaining parts taken from reference TRBV5-1 and TRBJ2-5, reads KAGVTQTPRYLIKTRGQQVTLSCSPISGHRSVSWYQQTPGQGLQFLFEYFSETQRNKGNFPGRFSGRQFSNSRSEMNVSTLELGDSALYLCASSRRVRETQYFGPGTRLLVL.

This clone was counted once. The genes are TRBV4-3 and TRBJ1-6, with D hard to call. Germline V gene data show CDR1 as LGHNA and CDR2 as YSLEER. The CDR3 covers 18 residues. V was pared by 2 bases and J by 0 bases, with 14 bases between. CDR3 loop: CASSQQLGLSSYNSPLHF. The DNA of the CDR3 is TGCGCCAGCAGCCAACAATTGGGCCTAAGCTCCTATAATTCACCCCTCCACTTT.

This rearrangement joins TRBV28 to TRBJ2-6; 7 bases fit TRBD1. The CDR3 consists of 15 residues. V trimming: 5 bases; J trimming: 3 bases; junction bases outside the gene matches: 4. Per the germline V gene, CDR1 is MDHEN and CDR2 is SYDVKM. The CDR3 is CASSDRVYGANVLTF. CDR3 DNA sequence: TGTGCCAGCAGTGACAGGGTTTATGGGGCCAACGTCCTGACTTTC.

The chain joins TRBV7-9 to TRBJ2-3; 11 bases map to TRBD1. V shed 3 bases, J shed 7 bases, and the junction held 6 bases outside the gene matches. The length of the CDR3 is 15 residues. The V gene's germline CDR1 is SEHNR and CDR2 FQNEAQ (reference sequence). In DNA form, the CDR3 reads TGTGCCAGCAGCTTGCCCGGGACAGGGGGGAATACGCAGTATTTT. Translated, it gives CASSLPGTGGNTQYF.